Shown below are 8 T cell receptor beta chains from a single sample sequenced in a study of shared clonotypes between healthy human individuals. Only in-frame clones appear in the TCRdb table, and some are missing; sequencing was by immunoSEQ multiplex PCR. The table includes approximately 940,000 clones, approximately 76% detected once. Sequences were obtained from memory CD4+ T cells sorted from blood. Subset noted: CD45RA-negative fraction. These receptors all stem from a man aged 18 to 29 in good health.

The gene calls are TRBV10-3 and TRBJ1-2; D is uncertain. Germline V lookup: CDR1 ENHRY, CDR2 SYGVKD. The V gene lost 5 bases and the J gene lost 3 bases, with 10 bases spanning the gap. This CDR3 has 13 residues. CDR3: CAISPNLDYGYTF. The CDR3 coding sequence is TGTGCCATCAGTCCGAACCTAGACTATGGCTACACCTTC.

The chain couples TRBV27 to TRBJ2-2, with 10 nucleotides matching TRBD1. This CDR3 region has 16 residues. Germline CDR1 is MNHEY and CDR2 is SMNVEV (reference sequence). After removal of 6 bases from V and 2 bases from J, the junction contained 6 bases not matched to a gene. CDR3 residues: CASRPTGGSNTGELFF. The CDR3 nucleotides read TGTGCCAGCAGGCCGACAGGGGGCTCAAACACCGGGGAGCTGTTTTTT.

This rearrangement joins TRBV6-6 to TRBJ2-7; D remains unclear. The CDR3 is 15 residues long. The V end was cut by 6 bases, the J end by 0 bases, with 15 bases between. Germline V lookup: CDR1 MNHNY, CDR2 SVGAGI (reference sequence). The CDR3 reads CASSDFLGSSYEQYF. CDR3 DNA sequence: TGTGCCAGCAGCGATTTTTTGGGTAGCTCCTACGAGCAGTACTTC.

The chain has TRBV5-1 and TRBJ2-1; tentatively, D is TRBD1 (5 bases). Germline values: CDR1 SGHRS, CDR2 YFSETQ. V lost 4 bases to trimming and J lost 0 bases, with 14 bases between them. This CDR3 is 16 amino acids long. DNA for the CDR3: TGCGCCAGCAGCGGCCCAGGGATCGCCTCCTACAATGAGCAGTTCTTC. Amino acid sequence: CASSGPGIASYNEQFF.

The V and J genes are TRBV2 and TRBJ2-7, with D possibly being TRBD1 (6 bases). V shed 8 bases and J shed 2 bases, with 19 bases lying between them. The length of the CDR3 is 15 residues. CDR1 is SNHLY, CDR2 FYNNEI, per germline. CDR3 nucleotide sequence: TGTGCCAGCGCACCACAGGGCAGCAAAACCTACGAGCAGTACTTC. Its protein product is CASAPQGSKTYEQYF.

This chain joins TRBV11-2 and TRBJ2-7; TRBD1 matches at 7 bases. Losses at the gene ends were 4 bases for V and 2 bases for J; bases not matched to a gene: 8. This CDR3 is built from 15 residues. Germline loops: CDR1 SGHAT, CDR2 FQNNGV. The CDR3: CASSSSQGTAYEQYF. The CDR3 region has the DNA TGTGCCAGCAGCTCTTCACAGGGGACAGCCTACGAGCAGTACTTC.

The chain recombines TRBV5-4 with TRBJ1-1; tentative D call: TRBD1 (6 bases). V was shortened by 4 bases and J by 5 bases, with 18 bases between the two germline ends. There are 15 residues in the CDR3. Germline V lookup: CDR1 SGHNT, CDR2 YYREEE (reference sequence). This chain's CDR3 is CASSRAGGSRTEAFF. The CDR3 region has the DNA TGTGCCAGCAGCCGCGCGGGGGGCTCTAGGACTGAAGCTTTCTTT.

V and J are TRBV28 and TRBJ2-3; TRBD1 matches at 9 bases. Germline V gene sequence: CDR1 MDHEN, CDR2 SYDVKM. The CDR3 is 15 amino acids. The V and J ends lost 6 bases and 2 bases, in that order; junction bases with no gene match: 6. The CDR3 DNA reads TGTGCCAGCAGGGGACAGGGTGGGAACACAGATACGCAGTATTTT. Translated: CASRGQGGNTDTQYF.